This TCR beta chain was sequenced for a study of persistence of HIV-infected CD4 T cells. Study background: Donors were ART-treated; their CMV- and Gag-responding CD4+ T cells were isolated. Donors had been on suppressive ART for a median of 8 years. Study outcomes and limitations: Bulk TCR data could not be restricted to HIV-1-infected CMV-responding cells.

The libraries were made with immunoSEQ version 4 in survey mode. Data came from immunoSEQ multiplex PCR; TCRdb stores just in-frame clones and leaves some out. The table shows just over 40,000 clones, with 78% occurring only once. This clone occurred a few times. Its antigen is unknown. With 10 bases removed from V and 2 bases from J, the gap between germline ends came to 15 bases. Germline V gene data show CDR1 as MNHEY and CDR2 as SMNVEV (reference sequence). CDR3 length equals 14 residues. Overlapping HIV-1 Gag 15-mer peptides at about 1 ug per peptide per mL were used. CD40L/CD69 double-negative CD45RO-high memory CD4+ T cells were collected. A roughly 19-hour stimulation of CD8-depleted PBMCs used anti-CD28/CD49d costimulation, CD40-blocking antibody and enfuvirtide.

This clonotype originated in an adult man with HIV who was CMV-seropositive. The rearrangement joins TRBV27 to TRBJ1-5; D unresolved. Source: CD4+ T cells sorted from PBMCs after 18-hour stimulation, taken from a patient who received antiretroviral therapy. DNA for the CDR3: TGTGCCACCCAAAAGCACCAGGGCAATCAGCCCCAGCATTTT. Protein: CATQKHQGNQPQHF.